One TCR beta chain is described in this entry. Antigen specificity is unknown. The data derive from a study of T-cell reconstitution after alpha-beta-depleted transplantation in children. Whole-study findings and limits: Approximately two months post-transplant, alpha-beta T cells reportedly originated from several hundred expanded graft clones. High day-60 TCRbeta diversity in some patients came from surviving recipient T cells and thymic progenitors. T-cell numbers and diversity, one year after transplant, stemmed largely from T cells that were newly produced.

Unique molecular identifiers were incorporated into the prepared TCRbeta library. Each CDR3 protein gets one entry after TCRdb re-called the PCR reads with MiXCR. Of about 470,000 distinct CDR3 sequences in the sample, over 40% were seen once. CDR3 length: 14 amino acids. Looked up from germline, CDR1 is DFQATT and CDR2 is SNEGSKA (reference sequence). V shed 6 bases, J shed 3 bases, and the junction held 11 bases outside the gene matches. The rearrangement joins TRBV20-1 to TRBJ2-7; 7 bases map to TRBD2. The clonotype comes from a girl aged 2-9 years with aplastic anemia, due to receive a stem cell transplant. The sequenced sample was PBMCs, obtained before TCRalphabeta/CD19-depleted stem cell transplant. For the CDR3, the DNA is TGCAGTGCGAAGATCGGGACTACGGGCTACGAGCAGTACTTC. It specifies CSAKIGTTGYEQYF.